This T cell receptor beta chain derives from a study of CD8+ T cells in alopecia areata. Study-wide background: Twice daily, treated patients received 5 to 10 mg of oral tofacitinib.

The CDR3 extends over 14 amino acids. Germline CDR1 LNHDA, CDR2 SQIVND (reference sequence). Unmatched junction bases numbered 5, after V lost 7 bases and J lost 4 bases. Treatment given: oral pan-JAK inhibitor, 5-10 mg twice daily. After isolation, RNA underwent reverse transcription to generate cDNA as the sequencing template. Some clones are missing from TCRdb's copy, which holds only in-frame ones; the method was immunoSEQ multiplex PCR. Of fewer than 250,000 clones listed, 55% to 70% are singletons. This clone has more than one count but fewer than ten. Antigen: not known. Study conclusions and caveats: Patients shared TCRs less clearly than mice did, possibly owing to HLA. Sequencing of scalp tissue also captures the resident alphabeta T cells of normal skin.

The receptor was derived from a human donor with alopecia areata. The chain joins TRBV19 to TRBJ2-7; TRBD2 matches at 12 bases. The sequencing used CD4+ T cells sorted from blood, collected at week 4, from a patient treated with tofacitinib. The CDR3 here is CASTMTSGSYEQYF. The CDR3 DNA reads as TGTGCCAGTACCATGACTAGCGGGAGTTACGAGCAGTACTTC.